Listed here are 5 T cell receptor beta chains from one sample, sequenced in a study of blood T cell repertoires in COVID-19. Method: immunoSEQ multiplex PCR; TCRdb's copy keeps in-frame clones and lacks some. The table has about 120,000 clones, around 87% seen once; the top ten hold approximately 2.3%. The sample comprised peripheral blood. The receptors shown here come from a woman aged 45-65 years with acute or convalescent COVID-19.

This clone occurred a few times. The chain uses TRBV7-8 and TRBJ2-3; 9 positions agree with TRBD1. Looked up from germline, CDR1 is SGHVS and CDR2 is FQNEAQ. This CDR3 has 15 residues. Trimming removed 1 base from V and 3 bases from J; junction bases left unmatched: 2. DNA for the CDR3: TGTGCCAGCAGCTTAGTTGGACAGGGGACAGATACGCAGTATTTT. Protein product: CASSLVGQGTDTQYF.

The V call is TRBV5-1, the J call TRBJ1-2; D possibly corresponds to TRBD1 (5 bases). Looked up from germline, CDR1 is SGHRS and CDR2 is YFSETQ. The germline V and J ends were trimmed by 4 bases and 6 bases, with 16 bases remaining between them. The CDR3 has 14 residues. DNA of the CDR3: TGCGCCAGCAGCCCCCAAGGGGAAGACAATGGCTACACCTTC. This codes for CASSPQGEDNGYTF.

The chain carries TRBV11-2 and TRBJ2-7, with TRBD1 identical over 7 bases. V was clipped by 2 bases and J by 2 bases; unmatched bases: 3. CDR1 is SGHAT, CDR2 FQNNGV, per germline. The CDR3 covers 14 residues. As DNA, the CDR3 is TGTGCCAGCAGCTTAAGGACAGGACCCTACGAGCAGTACTTC. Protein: CASSLRTGPYEQYF.

CDR3 in amino acids: CASSPPSLNTEAFF. CDR3 nucleotides: TGTGCCAGCTCACCCCCGAGTCTGAACACTGAAGCTTTCTTT. The J gene is TRBJ1-1, the V gene TRBV18; no reliable D call. V lost 3 bases and J lost 0, with 8 bases in between. The CDR3 has 14 residues. The germline gives CDR1 KGHSH, CDR2 LQKENI.

In DNA, the CDR3 is TGTGCCAGTACTCAACCCGGGGATGGCTACACCTTC. It yields the protein CASTQPGDGYTF. The rearrangement uses TRBV3-1 (or the pseudogene TRBV3-2) and TRBJ1-2; D remains ambiguous. The length of the CDR3 is 12 residues. Looked up from germline, CDR1 is LGHDT and CDR2 is YNNKEL (reference sequence). Trimming cost V 9 bases and J 6 bases, with 14 bases left between them.